These 19 T cell receptor beta chains were sequenced from one sample in a study of vaccination effects on CD4 cells after COVID-19. CD4+ T cells specific for antigen were expanded with viral peptide pools by the ViraFEST assay before sequencing. Cells that had been cultured for 9 to 10 days were the source of isolated CD4+ T cells. Sometime from March through December 2020, the person acquired a SARS-CoV-2 infection that PCR confirmed. Their cognate antigens are unknown. Profiling relied on immunoSEQ multiplex PCR, and the TCRdb table lists in-frame clones only, not all of them. The repertoire has around 26,000 clones, 70% to 80% of them found once; the top ten carry 15% to 20%. This specimen consisted of CD4+ T cells from PBMCs cultured with HCoV-NL63 spike peptides, obtained before COVID-19 vaccination. The receptors come from a human donor who had a prior SARS-CoV-2 infection.

This clone was detected only a few times. J is TRBJ1-2 and V is TRBV7-9; no firm D call. The CDR3 extends over 15 amino acids. The V gene lost 6 bases and the J gene lost 5 bases, with 19 bases spanning the gap. Looked up from germline, CDR1 is SEHNR and CDR2 is FQNEAQ (reference sequence). The CDR3 DNA sequence: TGTGCCAGCAGTCTAGATCCGGGGAAGACATATGGCTACACCTTC. Translation: CASSLDPGKTYGYTF.

This chain links TRBV5-4 with TRBJ1-3; D is ambiguous. The CDR3 loop spans 16 amino acids. V was pared by 4 bases and J by 0 bases, with 14 bases between. The germline V gene encodes CDR1 SGHNT and CDR2 YYREEE (reference sequence). The CDR3 loop is CASSTGPTRSGNTIYF. The CDR3 DNA is TGTGCCAGCAGCACGGGCCCAACCCGCTCTGGAAACACCATATATTTT.

The rearrangement joins TRBV7-9 to TRBJ2-7; either TRBD1 or TRBD2 may supply D (6 bases each). Trimming pared 4 bases from V and 5 bases from J, leaving 12 bases between. Germline CDR1 and CDR2: SEHNR and FQNEAQ (reference sequence). The CDR3 totals 13 residues. In DNA form, the CDR3 reads TGTGCCAGCAGCTCCTCCGGGGGCCACGAGCAGTACTTC. As protein: CASSSSGGHEQYF.

This clone was seen more than once but under ten times. V gene TRBV5-1 combines with J gene TRBJ2-7; D could derive from TRBD1 or TRBD2 (6 bases each). The CDR3 is 15 amino acids. Germline values: CDR1 SGHRS, CDR2 YFSETQ. Trimming stripped 2 bases from V and 3 bases from J, with 15 bases between. The CDR3 loop reads CASSFAGGGSYEQYF. CDR3 in DNA: TGCGCCAGCAGCTTCGCAGGAGGGGGGAGCTACGAGCAGTACTTC.

The genes are TRBV7-9 and TRBJ2-5, with unresolved D. The CDR3 spans 13 residues. Germline CDR1 reads SEHNR; CDR2 reads FQNEAQ (reference sequence). The V gene lost 4 bases and the J gene lost 1 base, with 7 bases spanning the gap. Here the CDR3 reads CASSSWTQETQYF. CDR3 nucleotides: TGTGCCAGCAGCTCCTGGACCCAAGAGACCCAGTACTTC. Using reference TRBV7-9 and TRBJ2-5 for the parts outside the CDR3, the full variable domain is DTGVSQNPRHKITKRGQNVTFRCDPISEHNRLYWYRQTLGQGPEFLTYFQNEAQLEKSRLLSDRFSAERPKGSFSTLEIQRTEQGDSAMYLCASSSWTQETQYFGPGTRLLVL.

This chain uses TRBV5-1 with TRBJ1-2; no clear D. The CDR3 is 14 amino acids. The germline V and J ends were trimmed by 0 bases and 8 bases, with 14 bases remaining between them. CDR1 is SGHRS, CDR2 YFSETQ, per germline. This CDR3 is CASSLAGPQGGYTF. The CDR3 DNA reads TGCGCCAGCAGCTTGGCAGGTCCCCAAGGCGGCTACACCTTC.

The rearrangement links TRBV7-8 to TRBJ1-1; D is perhaps TRBD1 (6 bases). V lost 1 base to trimming and J lost 1 base, with 7 bases between them. The CDR3 spans 14 residues. CDR1 and CDR2 (germline): SGHVS, FQNEAQ. CDR3 nucleotide sequence: TGTGCCAGCAGCTTAGTAGGGGGGAACACTGAAGCTTTCTTT. It encodes CASSLVGGNTEAFF.

The V and J genes are TRBV7-2 and TRBJ2-7, with 9 bases lining up with TRBD1. V gave up 5 bases and J gave up 9 bases; unmatched junction bases: 8. The CDR3 contains 13 residues. The germline gives CDR1 SGHTA, CDR2 FQGNSA. Here the CDR3 reads CASSPGQGWVQYF. CDR3 in DNA: TGTGCCAGCAGCCCAGGACAGGGGTGGGTGCAGTACTTC.

CDR3 sequence reads: CASSLLLAGDNGELFF. CDR3 DNA sequence: TGCGCCAGCAGCTTGTTACTAGCGGGAGATAACGGGGAGCTGTTTTTT. The J gene is TRBJ2-2, the V gene TRBV5-1; TRBD2 matches at 11 bases. Germline V CDR1 and CDR2: SGHRS, YFSETQ. The ends lost 1 base at V and 7 bases at J; junction bases unmatched: 6. The CDR3 has 16 residues.

This chain uses TRBV7-2 with TRBJ2-7, with 9 bases identical to TRBD1. The J segment lost 9 bases and the V segment lost 2 bases, leaving 5 bases of the junction unmatched. This CDR3 contains 13 residues. Germline CDR1 and CDR2: SGHTA and FQGNSA. The CDR3 region has the DNA TGTGCCAGCAGCTTAATTACAGGGGGCGGGCAGTACTTC. This codes for CASSLITGGGQYF. The full variable domain, rest sourced from reference TRBV7-2 and TRBJ2-7, is GAGVSQSPSNKVTEKGKDVELRCDPISGHTALYWYRQSLGQGLEFLIYFQGNSAPDKSGLPSDRFSAERTGGSVSTLTIQRTQQEDSAVYLCASSLITGGGQYFGPGTRLTVT.

The chain recombines TRBV11-3 with TRBJ1-1, with D unresolved. Germline CDR1 reads SGHNT; CDR2 reads YENEEA. The CDR3 consists of 14 residues. V shed 4 bases and J shed 3 bases, with 12 bases lying between them. This chain's CDR3 is CASSSDGGHTEAFF. In DNA, the CDR3 is TGTGCCAGCAGCTCGGACGGTGGCCACACTGAAGCTTTCTTT.

This sequence joins TRBV6-5 and TRBJ1-1; D gene uncertain. The length of the CDR3 is 12 residues. V lost 6 bases and J lost 3, with 8 bases in between. Germline V gives CDR1 MNHEY, CDR2 SVGAGI. The CDR3 here is CASSRGDTEAFF. DNA for the CDR3: TGTGCCAGCAGCCGAGGAGACACTGAAGCTTTCTTT.

The V gene is TRBV2, the J gene TRBJ2-7; D is perhaps TRBD1 or TRBD2 (6 bases each). V lost 7 bases and J lost 7, with 17 bases in between. CDR1 is SNHLY, CDR2 FYNNEI, per germline. The CDR3 runs 13 residues. The CDR3 loop reads CASNRGALVEQYF. The CDR3 bases are TGTGCCAGCAATAGGGGGGCGCTCGTAGAGCAGTACTTC.

The chain joins TRBV27 to TRBJ2-2; D uncertain. The CDR3 has 14 residues. V was cut by 6 bases and J by 1 base, with 9 bases left in between. CDR1 and CDR2 (germline): MNHEY, SMNVEV (reference sequence). CDR3 DNA: TGTGCCAGCAGACGGACCCGGAACACCGGGGAGCTGTTTTTT. Protein product: CASRRTRNTGELFF.

The V gene is TRBV15, the J gene TRBJ1-1, with D uncertain. Trimming removed 1 base from V and 8 bases from J, with 5 bases in between. The CDR3 has 11 amino acids. The germline V gene has CDR1 LNHNV and CDR2 YYDKDF (reference sequence). The CDR3 DNA reads TGTGCCACCAGCAGAGGAACCGAAGCTTTCTTT. This codes for CATSRGTEAFF.

This chain links TRBV9 with TRBJ2-5; a possible D gene is TRBD1 (6 bases). CDR1 is SGDLS, CDR2 YYNGEE, per germline. This CDR3 is 14 amino acids long. The ends were cut back, 3 bases at V and 4 bases at J, with 13 bases in the middle. The CDR3: CASSDTTGGETQYF. In nucleotides, the CDR3 is TGTGCCAGCAGCGATACGACAGGCGGAGAGACCCAGTACTTC.

The gene calls are TRBV5-5 and TRBJ2-3; TRBD2 matches 14 bases. The V gene end was trimmed by 4 bases and the J gene end by 6 bases; junction bases not matched to a gene: 13. The length of the CDR3 is 18 residues. Looked up from germline, CDR1 is SGHKS and CDR2 is YYEKEE (reference sequence). This chain's CDR3 is CASSRLQRTSGGPDTQYF. CDR3 in DNA: TGTGCCAGCAGCAGGCTCCAACGGACTAGCGGGGGGCCTGATACGCAGTATTTT.

The chain joins TRBV5-1 to TRBJ1-4; D is unresolved. V was cut by 0 bases and J by 3 bases, with 6 bases left in between. The CDR3 has 14 amino acids. Germline CDR1 and CDR2: SGHRS and YFSETQ. The CDR3 DNA sequence: TGCGCCAGCAGCTTGGGCCAGCCTAATGAAAAACTGTTTTTT. The encoded protein is CASSLGQPNEKLFF.

The chain links TRBV15 to TRBJ2-7; TRBD1 matches 7 bases. Germline V gene lookup returns CDR1 LNHNV and CDR2 YYDKDF (reference sequence). The CDR3 totals 16 residues. The V segment lost 5 bases and the J segment 6 bases; nucleotides outside the gene matches: 16. CDR3 amino acids: CATSPLPRQGQFEQYF. The CDR3 DNA reads TGTGCCACCAGCCCCCTCCCCCGACAGGGTCAGTTCGAGCAGTACTTC. Full variable domain (missing parts from reference TRBV15 and TRBJ2-7): DAMVIQNPRYQVTQFGKPVTLSCSQTLNHNVMYWYQQKSSQAPKLLFHYYDKDFNNEADTPDNFQSRRPNTSFCFLDIRSPGLGDTAMYLCATSPLPRQGQFEQYFGPGTRLTVT.